These 32 T cell receptor beta chains were sequenced from one sample in a study of T cell responses to AZD1222 COVID-19 vaccine. Using immunoSEQ multiplex PCR, the repertoire was profiled, and TCRdb retains in-frame clones only, with some absent. The sample includes approximately 160,000 clones, approximately 88% seen only once; the top ten take 2% to 2.5%. Sequences were derived from peripheral blood, sampled on day 0 of AZD1222 vaccination. These receptors came from an adult in good health.

V is TRBV13 and J is TRBJ2-1; tentatively, D is TRBD2 (5 bases). Germline V lookup: CDR1 PRHDT, CDR2 FYEKMQ (reference sequence). The CDR3 consists of 17 residues. V lost 5 bases and J lost 4, with 21 bases in between. In DNA form, the CDR3 reads TGTGCCAGCAGCCCGGAGCGGCATGAGGCCGCATACAATGAGCAGTTCTTC. It specifies CASSPERHEAAYNEQFF.

This sequence joins TRBV6-2 or TRBV6-3 and TRBJ1-5; 7 nucleotides agree with TRBD1. The V gene end was trimmed by 5 bases and the J gene end by 0 bases; junction bases not matched to a gene: 10. The CDR3 consists of 17 residues. Germline CDR1 is MNHEY and CDR2 is SVGEGT. CDR3 amino acids: CASSDPGTDYSNQPQHF. For the CDR3, the DNA is TGTGCCAGCAGTGACCCAGGGACAGACTATAGCAATCAGCCCCAGCATTTT.

The chain links TRBV25-1 to TRBJ1-2; TRBD1 matches at 7 bases. The J segment lost 2 bases and the V segment lost 1 base, leaving 1 base of the junction unmatched. The CDR3 covers 14 residues. CDR1 is MGHDK, CDR2 SYGVNS, per germline. The CDR3 DNA reads as TGTGCCAGCAGTGAATCGGGACAGAACTATGGCTACACCTTC. This codes for CASSESGQNYGYTF.

This chain links TRBV25-1 with TRBJ1-2, with 7 bases fitting TRBD1. This CDR3 is built from 14 residues. Germline V gene sequence: CDR1 MGHDK, CDR2 SYGVNS. Germline trimming cut 7 bases from V and 4 bases from J; bases unmatched to any gene: 9. CDR3 amino acids: CASIRTGTVYGYTF. In DNA form, the CDR3 reads TGTGCCAGCATTCGAACGGGGACAGTCTATGGCTACACCTTC.

The rearrangement links TRBV7-9 to TRBJ1-6; D unresolved. Germline lookup yields CDR1 SEHNR and CDR2 FQNEAQ (reference sequence). The germline V and J ends were trimmed by 4 bases and 7 bases, with 11 bases remaining between them. CDR3 length: 14 amino acids. CDR3: CASSYRLGNSPLHF. DNA for the CDR3: TGTGCCAGCAGCTATCGACTGGGAAATTCACCCCTCCACTTT. Drawing the rest from reference TRBV7-9 and TRBJ1-6, the complete variable domain is DTGVSQNPRHKITKRGQNVTFRCDPISEHNRLYWYRQTLGQGPEFLTYFQNEAQLEKSRLLSDRFSAERPKGSFSTLEIQRTEQGDSAMYLCASSYRLGNSPLHFGNGTRLTVT.

The chain recombines TRBV11-3 with TRBJ2-3; D may correspond to TRBD1 or TRBD2 (5 bases each). This CDR3 spans 16 amino acids. Germline V CDR1 and CDR2: SGHNT, YENEEA. V was shortened by 5 bases and J by 2 bases, with 17 bases between the two germline ends. The DNA of the CDR3 is TGTGCCAGCAGCCCTACCGGGACCCAGTTCACAGATACGCAGTATTTT. Translating it yields CASSPTGTQFTDTQYF.

The chain carries TRBV9 and TRBJ2-1; D call uncertain. V dropped 0 bases and J dropped 9 bases, with 10 bases sitting between them. This CDR3 is built from 13 residues. Germline lookup yields CDR1 SGDLS and CDR2 YYNGEE. The CDR3 protein is CASSVGFVGEQFF. Here the CDR3 DNA reads TGTGCCAGCAGCGTAGGGTTCGTCGGTGAGCAGTTCTTC.

The chain combines TRBV11-1 with TRBJ2-3; TRBD1 aligns across 8 bases. Trimming took 4 bases from V and 2 from J; bases not matched to a gene: 8. The CDR3 contains 16 residues. CDR1 and CDR2 from the germline V gene are SGHAT and FQDESV (reference sequence). The CDR3 is CASSSGQDSNTDTQYF. CDR3 nucleotides: TGTGCCAGCAGCTCGGGACAGGATTCTAACACAGATACGCAGTATTTT.

The chain combines TRBV5-1 with TRBJ2-1, with TRBD2 matching over 10 bases. Germline V gene lookup returns CDR1 SGHRS and CDR2 YFSETQ. The CDR3 totals 17 residues. V dropped 3 bases and J dropped 8; count of bases not matched to a gene: 14. The CDR3 DNA sequence: TGCGCCAGCAGCTCCGTATTAGCGGGAGGACCCCTCGATGAGCAGTTCTTC. Its protein is CASSSVLAGGPLDEQFF. The full variable domain, its missing parts supplied by reference TRBV5-1 and TRBJ2-1, is KAGVTQTPRYLIKTRGQQVTLSCSPISGHRSVSWYQQTPGQGLQFLFEYFSETQRNKGNFPGRFSGRQFSNSRSEMNVSTLELGDSALYLCASSSVLAGGPLDEQFFGPGTRLTVL.

The chain employs TRBV19 and TRBJ1-2; TRBD1 might be the D (5 bases). V lost 4 bases and J 4 bases, leaving 10 bases between the germline ends. There are 13 residues in the CDR3. Germline CDR1 is LNHDA and CDR2 is SQIVND (reference sequence). CDR3 in DNA: TGTGCCAGTAGTAAAAGGGGAGTCTATGGCTACACCTTC. Translation: CASSKRGVYGYTF.

V and J are TRBV5-4 and TRBJ1-2, with D tentatively TRBD1 (5 bases). Trimming removed 1 base at V and 5 bases at J, with 15 bases between. This CDR3 has 15 amino acids. Germline CDR1 is SGHNT and CDR2 is YYREEE (reference sequence). CDR3 in amino acids: CASSLQASGSYGYTF. The DNA of the CDR3 is TGTGCCAGCAGCTTGCAGGCGTCAGGGAGTTATGGCTACACCTTC.

The V gene is TRBV19, the J gene TRBJ1-2; TRBD1 might be the D (6 bases). The CDR3 loop spans 13 amino acids. V dropped 5 bases and J dropped 7 bases, with 14 bases sitting between them. Germline V lookup: CDR1 LNHDA, CDR2 SQIVND (reference sequence). The CDR3 DNA sequence: TGTGCCAGTAGTGAGGACAGCTTTCGTGGCTACACCTTC. Translating gives CASSEDSFRGYTF.

This clone appeared once. The J gene is TRBJ2-7, the V gene TRBV4-3, with 9 bases that match TRBD1. The ends lost 0 bases at V and 5 bases at J; junction bases unmatched: 8. The length of the CDR3 is 16 residues. Germline V lookup: CDR1 LGHNA, CDR2 YSLEER. In DNA, the CDR3 is TGCGCCAGCAGCCAAGAGCAGGGACAGGGTATGGACGAGCAGTACTTC. This sequence encodes CASSQEQGQGMDEQYF.

The chain carries TRBV27 and TRBJ2-1; D is perhaps TRBD2 (5 bases). Germline CDR1 reads MNHEY; CDR2 reads SMNVEV (reference sequence). Between the trimmed V and J ends, which lost 7 bases and 12 bases, there was a span of 28 bases. The CDR3 totals 16 residues. CDR3 loop: CASTPLVRFDSERQFF. The DNA of the CDR3 is TGTGCCAGCACGCCACTAGTCCGGTTCGATTCGGAGCGGCAGTTCTTC.

The rearrangement uses TRBV7-9 and TRBJ2-7, with 9 bases aligning to TRBD1. This CDR3 has 14 residues. J was trimmed by 2 bases and V by 7 bases; bases with no gene match: 6. CDR1 and CDR2 (germline): SEHNR, FQNEAQ (reference sequence). CDR3 sequence reads: CASTGTGTTYEQYF. The CDR3, as DNA: TGTGCCAGCACCGGGACAGGGACGACCTACGAGCAGTACTTC.

The chain couples TRBV6-6 to TRBJ1-2; 7 bases match TRBD1. The length of the CDR3 is 14 residues. From germline, CDR1 is MNHNY and CDR2 SVGAGI (reference sequence). J lost 5 bases, V lost 4 bases, and 7 bases had no gene match. The CDR3 coding sequence is TGTGCCAGCAGTTCCCCGGGACAGATGTATGGCTACACCTTC. It is translated as CASSSPGQMYGYTF.

This sequence joins TRBV28 and TRBJ2-1; 13 nucleotides agree with TRBD2. This CDR3 is 20 amino acids long. Trimming at V came to 5 bases and at J to 0 bases, leaving 13 bases not matched to a gene. Looked up from germline, CDR1 is MDHEN and CDR2 is SYDVKM. The CDR3 spells CASSPRTSGSGLSSYNEQFF. DNA of the CDR3: TGTGCCAGCAGTCCCCGGACTAGCGGGAGTGGCTTGAGCTCCTACAATGAGCAGTTCTTC.

This chain links TRBV2 with TRBJ1-2, with D tentatively TRBD1 (5 bases). The germline gives CDR1 SNHLY, CDR2 FYNNEI. V was clipped by 8 bases and J by 0 bases, with 16 bases between them. The CDR3 length is 15 residues. The chain's CDR3 is CASSGRGEANYGYTF. The DNA of the CDR3 is TGTGCCAGCTCCGGGCGGGGGGAAGCTAACTATGGCTACACCTTC.

V gene TRBV7-9 combines with J gene TRBJ2-2, with 7 bases fitting TRBD2. V shed 5 bases, J shed 9 bases, and the junction held 15 bases outside the gene matches. Germline V CDR1 and CDR2: SEHNR, FQNEAQ (reference sequence). The length of the CDR3 is 16 residues. CDR3 protein: CASSLNPSGYARELFF. In nucleotides, the CDR3 is TGTGCCAGCAGCCTAAACCCTAGCGGCTACGCTAGGGAGCTGTTTTTT. Full variable domain (outside the CDR3, taken from reference TRBV7-9 and TRBJ2-2): DTGVSQNPRHKITKRGQNVTFRCDPISEHNRLYWYRQTLGQGPEFLTYFQNEAQLEKSRLLSDRFSAERPKGSFSTLEIQRTEQGDSAMYLCASSLNPSGYARELFFGEGSRLTVL.

This clone has only a few counts. Written as DNA, the CDR3 is TGTGCCAGCAGTTTCCCCCGGGACATCGGGATGGTAAACACTGAAGCTTTCTTT. It translates to CASSFPRDIGMVNTEAFF. V and J are TRBV28 and TRBJ1-1; possibly TRBD1 for D (6 bases). Germline V gene sequence: CDR1 MDHEN, CDR2 SYDVKM. V lost 3 bases, J lost 2 bases, and 22 bases lay in between. This CDR3 contains 18 residues.

This chain uses TRBV11-2 with TRBJ1-2, with a possible D match to TRBD1 (5 bases). Germline CDR1 and CDR2: SGHAT and FQNNGV. The CDR3 covers 15 residues. The V end lost 5 bases, the J end lost 7 bases, and 20 bases lay between the germline ends. This chain's CDR3 is CASSPRGLESSGYTF. CDR3 DNA: TGTGCCAGCAGCCCGAGGGGATTGGAGAGTAGTGGCTACACCTTC.

The rearrangement uses TRBV2 and TRBJ1-5; the D is unclear. V lost 3 bases to trimming and J lost 2 bases, with 11 bases between them. There are 15 residues in the CDR3. The germline gives CDR1 SNHLY, CDR2 FYNNEI. CDR3 amino acids: CASSDQPGGNQPQHF. The DNA for the CDR3 is TGTGCCAGCAGTGACCAGCCCGGGGGCAATCAGCCCCAGCATTTT.

The V gene is TRBV6-2 or TRBV6-3, the J gene TRBJ1-1, with D hard to call. Between the trimmed V and J ends, which lost 1 base and 4 bases, there was a span of 4 bases. This CDR3 region has 12 residues. CDR1 and CDR2 (germline): MNHEY, SVGEGT. The CDR3 DNA is TGTGCCAGCAGTTACTTCAGCACTGAAGCTTTCTTT. Translated, it gives CASSYFSTEAFF.

V gene TRBV5-1 combines with J gene TRBJ2-1, with TRBD2 matching over 9 bases. The length of the CDR3 is 15 residues. Trimming took 5 bases from V and 6 from J; bases not matched to a gene: 9. Per the germline V gene, CDR1 is SGHRS and CDR2 is YFSETQ. The chain's CDR3 is CASSPRLAGINEQFF. CDR3 nucleotide sequence: TGCGCCAGCAGTCCCCGTCTAGCGGGAATCAATGAGCAGTTCTTC.

The chain uses TRBV29-1 and TRBJ2-1; TRBD1 might be the D (5 bases). The CDR3 totals 16 residues. V was pared by 1 base and J by 1 base, with 14 bases between. Germline V lookup: CDR1 SQVTM, CDR2 ANQGSEA. This chain's CDR3 is CSVEGAATASYNEQFF. Here the CDR3 DNA reads TGCAGCGTTGAAGGGGCGGCGACAGCTTCCTACAATGAGCAGTTCTTC.

V and J are TRBV27 and TRBJ1-1; the D is unclear. CDR1 is MNHEY, CDR2 SMNVEV, per germline (reference sequence). This CDR3 is built from 12 residues. Trimming pared 7 bases from V and 4 bases from J, leaving 10 bases between. CDR3 region: CASNGVGTEAFF. The CDR3 DNA is TGTGCCAGCAATGGAGTTGGCACTGAAGCTTTCTTT.

The CDR3 DNA reads TGTGCCAGCAGTTTACGCGCACTTGGGGAGCTGTTTTTT. It translates to CASSLRALGELFF. This chain links TRBV12-3 or TRBV12-4 with TRBJ2-2; no clear D gene. The CDR3 is made up of 13 amino acids. Trimming removed 2 bases at V and 8 bases at J, with 9 bases between.

A few counts support this clone. Other nucleotide sequences from this sample produce the same CDR3. This chain connects TRBV12-3 or TRBV12-4 to TRBJ1-5; no definite D call. The CDR3 consists of 11 residues. V lost 6 bases to trimming and J lost 9 bases, with 9 bases between them. This CDR3 reads CASSPGGPQHF. Here the CDR3 DNA reads TGTGCCAGCAGCCCCGGAGGGCCCCAGCATTTT.

The gene calls are TRBV6-4 and TRBJ1-1; D uncertain. The V end was cut by 5 bases, the J end by 6 bases, with 4 bases between. From germline, CDR1 is MRHNA and CDR2 SNTAGT. This CDR3 region has 10 residues. CDR3 amino acids: CASSTAEAFF. The CDR3 DNA reads as TGTGCCAGCAGTACAGCTGAAGCTTTCTTT.

This rearrangement joins TRBV5-4 to TRBJ2-7, with 14 bases lining up with TRBD2. The V and J ends lost 1 base and 9 bases, in that order; junction bases with no gene match: 3. Germline V lookup: CDR1 SGHNT, CDR2 YYREEE (reference sequence). This CDR3 is built from 14 residues. CDR3 sequence reads: CASSLQGLAGGQYF. CDR3 bases: TGTGCCAGCAGCTTGCAAGGACTAGCGGGAGGGCAGTACTTC.

The chain couples TRBV7-9 to TRBJ1-2, with D tentatively TRBD1 (5 bases). The V end was cut by 2 bases, the J end by 4 bases, with 11 bases between. This CDR3 has 14 amino acids. The V gene's germline CDR1 is SEHNR and CDR2 FQNEAQ (reference sequence). The DNA of the CDR3 is TGTGCCAGCAGCTTATCGGGGGAGTTCTATGGCTACACCTTC. Translating gives CASSLSGEFYGYTF.

This clone came up once. The V and J genes are TRBV24-1 and TRBJ1-3; D not certain. This CDR3 is 18 amino acids long. CDR1 KGHDR and CDR2 SFDVKD come from the germline V gene. The germline V and J ends were trimmed by 5 bases and 2 bases, with 21 bases remaining between them. The CDR3 loop is CATSAGRTQVVAGNTIYF. The DNA for the CDR3 is TGTGCCACCAGTGCGGGCAGGACTCAAGTAGTCGCTGGAAACACCATATATTTT.